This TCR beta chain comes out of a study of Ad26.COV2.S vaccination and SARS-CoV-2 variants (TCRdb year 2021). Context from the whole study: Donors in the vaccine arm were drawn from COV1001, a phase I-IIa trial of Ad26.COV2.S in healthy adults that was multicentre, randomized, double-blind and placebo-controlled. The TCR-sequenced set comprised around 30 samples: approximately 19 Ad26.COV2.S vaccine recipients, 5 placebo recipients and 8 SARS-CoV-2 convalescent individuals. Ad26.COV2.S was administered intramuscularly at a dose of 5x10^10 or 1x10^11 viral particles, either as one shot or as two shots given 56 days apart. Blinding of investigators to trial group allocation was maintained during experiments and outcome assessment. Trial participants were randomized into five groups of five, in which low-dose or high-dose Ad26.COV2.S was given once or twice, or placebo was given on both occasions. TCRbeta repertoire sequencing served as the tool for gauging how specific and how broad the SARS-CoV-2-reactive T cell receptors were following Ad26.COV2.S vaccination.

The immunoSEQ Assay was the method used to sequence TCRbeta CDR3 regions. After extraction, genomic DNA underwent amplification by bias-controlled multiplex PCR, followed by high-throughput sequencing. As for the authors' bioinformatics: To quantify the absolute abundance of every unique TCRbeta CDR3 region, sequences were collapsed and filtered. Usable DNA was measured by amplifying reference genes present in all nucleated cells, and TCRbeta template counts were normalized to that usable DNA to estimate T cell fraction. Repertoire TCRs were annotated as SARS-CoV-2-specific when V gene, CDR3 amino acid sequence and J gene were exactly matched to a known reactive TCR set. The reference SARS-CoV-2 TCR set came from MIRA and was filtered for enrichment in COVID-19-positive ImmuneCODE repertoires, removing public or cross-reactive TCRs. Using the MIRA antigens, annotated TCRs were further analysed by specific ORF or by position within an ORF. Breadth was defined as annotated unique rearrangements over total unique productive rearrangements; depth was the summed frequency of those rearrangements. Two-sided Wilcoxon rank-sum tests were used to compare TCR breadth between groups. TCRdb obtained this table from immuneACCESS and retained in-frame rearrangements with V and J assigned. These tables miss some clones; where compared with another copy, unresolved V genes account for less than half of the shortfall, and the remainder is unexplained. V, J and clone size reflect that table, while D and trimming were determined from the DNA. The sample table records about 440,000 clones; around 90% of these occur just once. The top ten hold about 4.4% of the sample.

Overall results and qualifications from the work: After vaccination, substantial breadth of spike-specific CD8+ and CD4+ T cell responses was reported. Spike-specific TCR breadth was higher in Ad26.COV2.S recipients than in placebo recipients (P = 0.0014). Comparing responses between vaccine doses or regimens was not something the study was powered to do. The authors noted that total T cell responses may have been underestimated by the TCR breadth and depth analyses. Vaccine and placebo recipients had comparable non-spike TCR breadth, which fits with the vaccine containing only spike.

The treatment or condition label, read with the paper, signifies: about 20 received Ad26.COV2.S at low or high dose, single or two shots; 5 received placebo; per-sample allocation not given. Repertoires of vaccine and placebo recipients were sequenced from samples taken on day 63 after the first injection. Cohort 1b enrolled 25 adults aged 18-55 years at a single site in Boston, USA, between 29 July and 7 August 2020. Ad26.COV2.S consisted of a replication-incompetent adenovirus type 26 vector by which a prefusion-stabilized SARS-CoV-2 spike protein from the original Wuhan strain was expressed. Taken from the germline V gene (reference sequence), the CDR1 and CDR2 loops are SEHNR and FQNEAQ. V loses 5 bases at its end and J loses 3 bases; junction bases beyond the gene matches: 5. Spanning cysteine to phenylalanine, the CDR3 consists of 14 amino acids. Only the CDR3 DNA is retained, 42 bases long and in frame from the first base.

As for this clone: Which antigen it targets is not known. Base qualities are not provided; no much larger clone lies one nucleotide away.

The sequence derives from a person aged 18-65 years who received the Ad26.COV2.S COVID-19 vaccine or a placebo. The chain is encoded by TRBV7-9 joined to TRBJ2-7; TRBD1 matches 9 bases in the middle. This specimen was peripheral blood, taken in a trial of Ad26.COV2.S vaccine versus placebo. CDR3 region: CASSRTTGGYEQYF. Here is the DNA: TGTGCCAGCAGCCGGACGACAGGGGGCTACGAGCAGTACTTC.